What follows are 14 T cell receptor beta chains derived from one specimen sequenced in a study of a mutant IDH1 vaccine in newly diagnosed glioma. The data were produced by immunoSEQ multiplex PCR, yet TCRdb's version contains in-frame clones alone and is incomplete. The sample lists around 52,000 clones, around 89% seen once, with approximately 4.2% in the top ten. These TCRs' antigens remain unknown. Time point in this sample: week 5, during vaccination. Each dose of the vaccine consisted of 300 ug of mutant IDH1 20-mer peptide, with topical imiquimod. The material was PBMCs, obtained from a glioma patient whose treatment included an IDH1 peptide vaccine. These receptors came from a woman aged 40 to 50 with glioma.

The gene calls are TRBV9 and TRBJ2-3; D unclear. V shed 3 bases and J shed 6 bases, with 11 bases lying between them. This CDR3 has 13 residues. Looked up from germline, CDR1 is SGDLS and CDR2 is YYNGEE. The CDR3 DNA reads TGTGCCAGCAGCGCCGTCGTTCCGGATACGCAGTATTTT. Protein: CASSAVVPDTQYF.

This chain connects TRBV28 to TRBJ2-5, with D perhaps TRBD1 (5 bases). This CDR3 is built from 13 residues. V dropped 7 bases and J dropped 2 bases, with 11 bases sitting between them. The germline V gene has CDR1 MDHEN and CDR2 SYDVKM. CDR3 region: CASMMTVQETQYF. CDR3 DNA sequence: TGTGCCAGCATGATGACAGTACAAGAGACCCAGTACTTC.

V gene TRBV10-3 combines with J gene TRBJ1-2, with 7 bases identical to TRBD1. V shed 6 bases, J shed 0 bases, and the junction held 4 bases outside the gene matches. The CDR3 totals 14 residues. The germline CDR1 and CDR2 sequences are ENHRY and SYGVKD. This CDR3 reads CAIRKGTANYGYTF. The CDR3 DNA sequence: TGTGCCATCAGAAAAGGGACAGCTAACTATGGCTACACCTTC.

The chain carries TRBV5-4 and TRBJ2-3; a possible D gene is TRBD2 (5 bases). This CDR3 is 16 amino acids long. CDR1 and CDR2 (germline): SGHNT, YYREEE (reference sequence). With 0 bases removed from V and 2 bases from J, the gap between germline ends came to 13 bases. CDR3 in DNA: TGTGCCAGCAGCTTGGGGGCGAGGGAGTTCACAGATACGCAGTATTTT. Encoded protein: CASSLGAREFTDTQYF.

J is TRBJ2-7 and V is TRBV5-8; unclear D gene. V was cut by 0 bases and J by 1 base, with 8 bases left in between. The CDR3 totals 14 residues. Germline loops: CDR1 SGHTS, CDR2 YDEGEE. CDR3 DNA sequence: TGTGCCAGCAGCTTGGGTGGCAGTTCCTACGAGCAGTACTTC. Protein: CASSLGGSSYEQYF.

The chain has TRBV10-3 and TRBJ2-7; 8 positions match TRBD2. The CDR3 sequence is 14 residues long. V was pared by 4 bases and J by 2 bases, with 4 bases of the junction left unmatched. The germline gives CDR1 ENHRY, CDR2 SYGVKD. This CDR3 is CAISVGGGTYEQYF. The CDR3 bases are TGTGCCATCAGTGTAGGCGGGGGGACCTACGAGCAGTACTTC.

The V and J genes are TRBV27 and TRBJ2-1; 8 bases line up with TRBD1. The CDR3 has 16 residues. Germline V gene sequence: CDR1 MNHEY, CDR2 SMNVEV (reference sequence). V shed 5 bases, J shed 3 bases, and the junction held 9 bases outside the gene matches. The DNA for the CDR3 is TGTGCCAGCAGTGGCGGACAGGGTTTTTACTACAATGAGCAGTTCTTC. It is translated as CASSGGQGFYYNEQFF.

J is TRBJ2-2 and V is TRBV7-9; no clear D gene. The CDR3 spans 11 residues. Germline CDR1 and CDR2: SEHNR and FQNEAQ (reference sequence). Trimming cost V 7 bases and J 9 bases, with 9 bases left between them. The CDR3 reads CASTRNWELFF. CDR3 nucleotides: TGTGCCAGCACCCGGAACTGGGAGCTGTTTTTT.

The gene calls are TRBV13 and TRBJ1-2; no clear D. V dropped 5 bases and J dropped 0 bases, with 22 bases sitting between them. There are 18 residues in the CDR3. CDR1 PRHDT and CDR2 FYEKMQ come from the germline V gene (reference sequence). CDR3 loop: CASSPPRSYSATNYGYTF. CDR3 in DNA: TGTGCCAGCAGCCCACCCCGTTCGTACAGCGCGACTAACTATGGCTACACCTTC.

The CDR3 sequence is CASRAGQNTGELFF. In DNA form, the CDR3 reads TGTGCCAGCAGGGCGGGACAGAACACCGGGGAGCTGTTTTTT. The chain employs TRBV9 and TRBJ2-2; D may correspond to TRBD1 or TRBD2 (6 bases each). CDR1 is SGDLS and CDR2 is YYNGEE in the germline V gene. There are 14 residues in the CDR3. With 5 bases removed from V and 1 base from J, the gap between germline ends came to 9 bases. The full variable domain, in which reference TRBV9 and TRBJ2-2 provide the parts outside the CDR3, is DSGVTQTPKHLITATGQRVTLRCSPRSGDLSVYWYQQSLDQGLQFLIQYYNGEERAKGNILERFSAQQFPDLHSELNLSSLELGDSALYFCASRAGQNTGELFFGEGSRLTVL.

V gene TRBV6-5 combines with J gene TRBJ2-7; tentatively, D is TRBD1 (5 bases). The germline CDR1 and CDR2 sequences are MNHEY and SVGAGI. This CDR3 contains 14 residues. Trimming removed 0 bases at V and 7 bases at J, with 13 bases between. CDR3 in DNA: TGTGCCAGCAGTTACTCTTATCAGGGAACGGAGCAGTACTTC. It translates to CASSYSYQGTEQYF.

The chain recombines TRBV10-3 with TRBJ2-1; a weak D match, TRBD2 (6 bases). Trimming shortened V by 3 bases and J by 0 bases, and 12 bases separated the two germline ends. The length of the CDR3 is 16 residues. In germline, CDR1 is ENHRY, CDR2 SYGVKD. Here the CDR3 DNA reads TGTGCCATCAGTGAAGCGGGCCTAAGCTCCTACAATGAGCAGTTCTTC. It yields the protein CAISEAGLSSYNEQFF.

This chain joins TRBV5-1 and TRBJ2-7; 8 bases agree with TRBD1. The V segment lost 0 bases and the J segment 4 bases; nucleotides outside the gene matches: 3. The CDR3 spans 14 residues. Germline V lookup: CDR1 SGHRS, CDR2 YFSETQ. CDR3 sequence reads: CASSLDRGLYEQYF. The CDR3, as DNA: TGCGCCAGCAGCTTGGACAGGGGGTTATACGAGCAGTACTTC.

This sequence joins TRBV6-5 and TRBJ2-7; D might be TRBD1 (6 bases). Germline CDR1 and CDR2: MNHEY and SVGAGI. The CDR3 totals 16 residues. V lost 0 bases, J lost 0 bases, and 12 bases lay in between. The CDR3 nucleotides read TGTGCCAGCAGTTACTCGACAGGTTATTACTCCTACGAGCAGTACTTC. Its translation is CASSYSTGYYSYEQYF.